The T cell receptor (beta chain) under discussion was sequenced for a study of blood T cells in healthy people across ages. The authors ran a second PCR of about 7 to 11 cycles using a sample-barcoded 5' primer and a J-beta primer mix. Using its own MiXCR run on the 5' RACE reads, TCRdb lists one record per CDR3 protein. This sample yields around 1,800,000 distinct CDR3 sequences, of which approximately 40% are seen a single time; more than 20% belongs to the top ten. The CDR3 contains 14 residues. Trimming cost V 4 bases and J 3 bases; bases outside gene matches: 4. CDR1 LGHNA and CDR2 YSLEER come from the germline V gene.

This chain links TRBV4-3 with TRBJ1-2, with 8 bases identical to TRBD1. Source material: blood. The clonotype was recovered from a human donor in good health. The CDR3 DNA follows: TGCGCCAGCAGCCGAGAGACAGGGGACTATGGCTACACCTTC. Its translation: CASSRETGDYGYTF.